The source of this TCR beta chain is a study of T-cell reconstitution after alpha-beta-depleted transplantation in children. This clonotype was observed a few times. Molecular barcoding with unique molecular identifiers was used for the TCRbeta library. MiXCR, applied by TCRdb to the PCR reads, yields one record per CDR3 protein. The sample lists around 500,000 distinct CDR3 sequences; around 12% were seen once. The J segment lost 0 bases and the V segment lost 6 bases, leaving 5 bases of the junction unmatched. The length of the CDR3 is 15 residues. The material was PBMCs from the stem cell graft donor, obtained from the stem cell graft. The chain links TRBV12-3 or TRBV12-4 to TRBJ1-5; 7 bases map to TRBD1. The source of this sequence is a human donor who donated a stem cell graft to a child with combined immunodeficiency. Here the CDR3 reads CASSPGQHSNQPQHF. The CDR3 DNA reads TGTGCCAGCAGCCCGGGACAGCATAGCAATCAGCCCCAGCATTTT.